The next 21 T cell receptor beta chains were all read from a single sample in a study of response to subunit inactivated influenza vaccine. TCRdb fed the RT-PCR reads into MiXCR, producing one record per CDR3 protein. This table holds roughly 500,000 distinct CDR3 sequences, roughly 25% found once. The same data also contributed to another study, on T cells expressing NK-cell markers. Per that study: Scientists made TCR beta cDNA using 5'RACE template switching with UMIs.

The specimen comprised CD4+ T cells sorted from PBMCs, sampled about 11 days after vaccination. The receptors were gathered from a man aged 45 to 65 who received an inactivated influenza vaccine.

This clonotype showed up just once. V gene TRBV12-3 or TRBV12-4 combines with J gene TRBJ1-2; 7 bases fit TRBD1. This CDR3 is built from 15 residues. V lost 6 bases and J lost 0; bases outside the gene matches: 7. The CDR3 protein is CASSLGTAANYGYTF. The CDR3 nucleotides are TGTGCCAGCAGCTTGGGGACAGCGGCTAACTATGGCTACACCTTC.

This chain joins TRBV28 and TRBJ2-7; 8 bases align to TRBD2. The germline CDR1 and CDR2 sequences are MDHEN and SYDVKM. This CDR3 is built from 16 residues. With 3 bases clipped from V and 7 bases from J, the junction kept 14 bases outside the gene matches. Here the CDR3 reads CASSFLGTRPPREQYF. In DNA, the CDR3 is TGTGCCAGCAGTTTCCTCGGGACTAGGCCCCCTCGGGAGCAGTACTTC.

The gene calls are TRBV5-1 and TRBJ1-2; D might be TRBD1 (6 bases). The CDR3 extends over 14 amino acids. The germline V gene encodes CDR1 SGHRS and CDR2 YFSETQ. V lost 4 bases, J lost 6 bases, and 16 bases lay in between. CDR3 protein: CASSPTGQRNGYTF. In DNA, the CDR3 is TGCGCCAGCAGCCCCACAGGGCAGCGAAATGGCTACACCTTC.

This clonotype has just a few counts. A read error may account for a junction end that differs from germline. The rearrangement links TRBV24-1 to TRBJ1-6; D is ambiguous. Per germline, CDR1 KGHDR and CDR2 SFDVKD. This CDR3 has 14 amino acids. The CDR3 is CATSAGLPNSPLHF. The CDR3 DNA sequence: TGTGCCACGAGTGCGGGATTACCCAATTCACCCCTCCACTTT.

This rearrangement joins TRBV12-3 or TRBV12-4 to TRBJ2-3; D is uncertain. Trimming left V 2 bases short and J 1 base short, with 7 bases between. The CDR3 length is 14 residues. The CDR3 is CASSLMRGTDTQYF. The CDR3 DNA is TGTGCCAGCAGTTTAATGAGAGGCACAGATACGCAGTATTTT.

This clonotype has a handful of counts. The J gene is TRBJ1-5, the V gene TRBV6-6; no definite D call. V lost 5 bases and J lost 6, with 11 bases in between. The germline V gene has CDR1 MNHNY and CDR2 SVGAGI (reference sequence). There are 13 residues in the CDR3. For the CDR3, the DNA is TGTGCCAGCAGTCAGGACGTTTCTCAGCCCCAGCATTTT. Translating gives CASSQDVSQPQHF.

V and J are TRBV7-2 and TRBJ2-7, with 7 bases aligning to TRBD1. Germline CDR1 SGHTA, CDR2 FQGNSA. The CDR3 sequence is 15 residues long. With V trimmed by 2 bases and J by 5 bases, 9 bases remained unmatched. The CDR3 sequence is CASSLRGRPIHEQYF. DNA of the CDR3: TGTGCCAGCAGCTTAAGGGGGCGCCCCATCCACGAGCAGTACTTC.

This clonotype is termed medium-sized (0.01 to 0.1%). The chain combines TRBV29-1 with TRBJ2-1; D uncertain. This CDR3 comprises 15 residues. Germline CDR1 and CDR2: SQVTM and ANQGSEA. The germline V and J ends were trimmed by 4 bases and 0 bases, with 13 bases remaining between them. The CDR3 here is CSVGKTGISYNEQFF. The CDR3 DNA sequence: TGCAGCGTTGGAAAGACGGGTATCTCCTACAATGAGCAGTTCTTC.

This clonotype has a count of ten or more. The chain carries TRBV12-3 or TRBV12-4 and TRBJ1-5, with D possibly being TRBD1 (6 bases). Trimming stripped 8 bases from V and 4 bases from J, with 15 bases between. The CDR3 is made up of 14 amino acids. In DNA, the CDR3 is TGTGCCAGCGGTCCCGACAGGAAAAATCAGCCCCAGCATTTT. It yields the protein CASGPDRKNQPQHF.

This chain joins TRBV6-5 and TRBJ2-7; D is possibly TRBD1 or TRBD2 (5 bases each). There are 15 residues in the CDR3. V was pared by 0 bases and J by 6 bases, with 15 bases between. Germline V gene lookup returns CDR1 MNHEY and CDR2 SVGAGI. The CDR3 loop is CASSYSGEGLAEQYF. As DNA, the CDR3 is TGTGCCAGCAGTTACTCAGGAGAGGGGTTAGCCGAGCAGTACTTC.

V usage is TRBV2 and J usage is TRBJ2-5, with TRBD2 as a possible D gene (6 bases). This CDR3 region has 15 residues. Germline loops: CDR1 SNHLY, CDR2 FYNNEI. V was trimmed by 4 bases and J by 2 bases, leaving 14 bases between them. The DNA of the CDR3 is TGTGCCAGCAGTGTACCAGCGGGCCTTCAAGAGACCCAGTACTTC. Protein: CASSVPAGLQETQYF.

The CDR3 protein is CASSDTGGRAELFF. The CDR3 DNA is TGTGCCAGCAGCGATACAGGGGGCCGAGCGGAGCTGTTTTTT. This chain links TRBV28 with TRBJ2-2; 9 bases are a match to TRBD1. CDR3 size: 14 residues. CDR1 is MDHEN and CDR2 is SYDVKM in the germline V gene. The V and J ends lost 6 bases and 10 bases, in that order; junction bases with no gene match: 9.

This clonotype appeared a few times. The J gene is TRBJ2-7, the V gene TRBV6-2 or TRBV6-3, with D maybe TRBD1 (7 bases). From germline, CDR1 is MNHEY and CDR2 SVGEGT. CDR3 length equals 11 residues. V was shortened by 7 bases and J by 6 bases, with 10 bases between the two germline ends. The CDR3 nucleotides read TGTGCCAGCACCCAGGGGGGCGAGCAGTACTTC. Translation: CASTQGGEQYF.

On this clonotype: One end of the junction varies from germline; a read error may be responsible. CDR3 sequence reads: CASTLNQGSGADTQYF. In DNA form, the CDR3 reads TGTGCCAGCACCTTAAACCAGGGCAGCGGTGCAGATACGCAGTATTTT. The rearrangement uses TRBV7-2 and TRBJ2-3; either TRBD1 or TRBD2 may fit D (5 bases each). CDR1 and CDR2 (germline): SGHTA, FQGNSA. The CDR3 covers 16 residues. Complete variable domain (other parts from reference TRBV7-2 and TRBJ2-3): GAGVSQSPSNKVTEKGKDVELRCDPISGHTALYWYRQSLGQGLEFLIYFQGNSAPDKSGLPSDRFSAERTGGSVSTLTIQRTQQEDSAVYLCASTLNQGSGADTQYFGPGTRLTVL.

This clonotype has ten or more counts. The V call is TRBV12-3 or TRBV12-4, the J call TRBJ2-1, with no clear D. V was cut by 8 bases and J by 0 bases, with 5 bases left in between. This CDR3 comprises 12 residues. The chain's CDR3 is CASGSSYNEQFF. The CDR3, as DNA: TGTGCCAGCGGAAGCTCCTACAATGAGCAGTTCTTC.

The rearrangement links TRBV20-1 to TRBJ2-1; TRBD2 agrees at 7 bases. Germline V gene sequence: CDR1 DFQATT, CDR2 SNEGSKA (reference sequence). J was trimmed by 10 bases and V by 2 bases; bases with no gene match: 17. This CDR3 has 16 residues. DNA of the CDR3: TGCAGTGCTAGACCGACCAGTGGGAGGGACCTCAGGGAGCAGTTCTTC. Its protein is CSARPTSGRDLREQFF.

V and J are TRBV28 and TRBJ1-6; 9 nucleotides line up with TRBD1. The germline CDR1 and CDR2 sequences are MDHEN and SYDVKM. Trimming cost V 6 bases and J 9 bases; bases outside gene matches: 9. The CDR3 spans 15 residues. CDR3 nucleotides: TGTGCCAGCAGGGTAACCGGGACAGGGACTTCACCCCTCCACTTT. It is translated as CASRVTGTGTSPLHF.

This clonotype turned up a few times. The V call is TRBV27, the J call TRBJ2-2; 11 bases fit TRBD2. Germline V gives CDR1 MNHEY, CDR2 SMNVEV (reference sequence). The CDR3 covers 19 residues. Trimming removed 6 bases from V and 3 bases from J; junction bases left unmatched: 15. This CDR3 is CASSATTSGGVKYTGELFF. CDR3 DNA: TGTGCCAGCAGCGCCACAACTAGCGGGGGAGTCAAGTACACCGGGGAGCTGTTTTTT.

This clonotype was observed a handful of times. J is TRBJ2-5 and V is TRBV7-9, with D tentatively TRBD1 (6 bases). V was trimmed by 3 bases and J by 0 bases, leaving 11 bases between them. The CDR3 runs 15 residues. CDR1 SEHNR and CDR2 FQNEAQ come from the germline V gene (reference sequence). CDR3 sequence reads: CASSFGTLYQETQYF. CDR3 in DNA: TGTGCCAGCAGCTTCGGGACACTGTACCAAGAGACCCAGTACTTC.

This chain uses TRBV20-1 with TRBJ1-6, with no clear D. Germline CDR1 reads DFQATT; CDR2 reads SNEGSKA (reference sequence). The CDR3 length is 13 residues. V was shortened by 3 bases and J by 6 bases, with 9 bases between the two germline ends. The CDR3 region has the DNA TGCAGTGCTAGTGATTCGGCTAATTCACCCCTCCACTTT. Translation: CSASDSANSPLHF.

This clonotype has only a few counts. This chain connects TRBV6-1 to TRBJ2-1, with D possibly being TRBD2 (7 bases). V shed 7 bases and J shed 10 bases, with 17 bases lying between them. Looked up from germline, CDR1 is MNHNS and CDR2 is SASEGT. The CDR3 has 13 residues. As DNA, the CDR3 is TGTGCCAGCAAACGGGGGGCCCGGGGCGAGCAGTTCTTC. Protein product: CASKRGARGEQFF.